The TCR beta chain under discussion was sequenced for a study of shared clonotypes between healthy human individuals. The overall study: There were three CD4 naive, three CD4 memory, two CD8 naive and one CD8 memory plates per donor.

Here immunoSEQ multiplex PCR was the method, and the copy in TCRdb shows in-frame clones only, minus some. The sample has 2,500,000 or so clones, approximately 92% seen once; the top ten hold about 0.13%. This clone was counted between two and nine times. Its antigen is not identified. This CDR3 comprises 16 residues. V shed 4 bases and J 1 base; nucleotides not matched to a gene: 7. Germline loops: CDR1 LNHDA, CDR2 SQIVND (reference sequence). Study observations and caveats: Although depth was large, rarefaction showed that sequencing of the sorted subsets was incomplete.

The V and J genes are TRBV19 and TRBJ1-1; TRBD1 matches 9 bases. The clonotype was recovered from a man between 18 and 29 years old in good health. Sequenced: naive CD4+ T cells sorted from blood. Subset denoted: CD45RA+ positively selected. DNA of the CDR3: TGTGCCAGTAGTACCCGGACAGGGGAATCGAACACTGAAGCTTTCTTT. Its protein product is CASSTRTGESNTEAFF.